Each of the 26 T cell receptor beta chains below was sequenced from the same sample in a study of blood T cells in healthy people across ages. A second about 7 to 12 cycle PCR used barcoded and J-beta primers. In TCRdb, the 5' RACE reads were re-called with MiXCR into one record per CDR3 protein. The sample records about 1.4 million distinct CDR3 sequences, approximately 59% being singletons. Sequencing was carried out using blood. Receptors originate from a young man in good health.

There are a few counts of this clonotype. V usage is TRBV20-1 and J usage is TRBJ2-5, with D uncertain. Germline CDR1 and CDR2: DFQATT and SNEGSKA (reference sequence). The CDR3 is 11 amino acids. V was pared by 3 bases and J by 3 bases, with 5 bases between. CDR3 sequence: CSASVEETQYF. CDR3 coding DNA: TGCAGTGCTAGTGTCGAAGAGACCCAGTACTTC.

The chain couples TRBV12-3 or TRBV12-4 to TRBJ2-1; weak D call: TRBD2 (6 bases). The CDR3 covers 14 residues. The V end lost 5 bases, the J end lost 0 bases, and 8 bases lay between the germline ends. As DNA, the CDR3 is TGTGCCAGCAGTACGGGACTCTCCTACAATGAGCAGTTCTTC. It is translated as CASSTGLSYNEQFF.

V usage is TRBV4-3 and J usage is TRBJ2-4, with D possibly being TRBD1 (6 bases). The DNA end is a closer match to TRBJ2-7, so the J assignment may be wrong. Looked up from germline, CDR1 is LGHNA and CDR2 is YSLEER. The CDR3 is 14 residues long. This CDR3 reads CASSQATGPYEQYF. The DNA of the CDR3 is TGCGCCAGCAGCCAAGCGACAGGCCCCTACGAGCAGTACTTC.

This chain links TRBV29-1 with TRBJ2-7, with TRBD1 matching over 7 bases. Trimming removed 6 bases from V and 5 bases from J; junction bases left unmatched: 13. This CDR3 has 14 residues. Looked up from germline, CDR1 is SQVTM and CDR2 is ANQGSEA. CDR3 sequence: CSVEETGSDHEQYF. Here the CDR3 DNA reads TGCAGCGTGGAGGAGACAGGGAGTGACCACGAGCAGTACTTC.

This chain uses TRBV10-3 with TRBJ1-2, with 9 bases lining up with TRBD1. CDR3 length equals 15 residues. V trimming: 6 bases; J trimming: 1 base; junction bases outside the gene matches: 6. Germline lookup yields CDR1 ENHRY and CDR2 SYGVKD. The CDR3 sequence: CAIRETGGVNYGYTF. DNA of the CDR3: TGTGCCATCAGGGAAACAGGGGGCGTTAACTATGGCTACACCTTC.

In this sample, this clonotype turned up once. The V and J genes are TRBV12-3 or TRBV12-4 and TRBJ1-5; TRBD1 aligns across 9 bases. V shed 5 bases and J 5 bases; nucleotides not matched to a gene: 10. The CDR3 runs to 16 residues. The CDR3 region has the DNA TGTGCCAGCAGTAAACAGGGGGCGTTGAGCGATCAGCCCCAGCATTTT. It yields the protein CASSKQGALSDQPQHF.

The chain combines TRBV28 with TRBJ1-1, with D tentatively TRBD1 (6 bases). The CDR3 has 14 amino acids. V was shortened by 6 bases and J by 5 bases, with 16 bases between the two germline ends. The germline V gene has CDR1 MDHEN and CDR2 SYDVKM. The CDR3 here is CASSHQGLGTEAFF. The CDR3 region has the DNA TGTGCCAGCAGCCACCAGGGGCTTGGAACTGAAGCTTTCTTT.

The chain carries TRBV5-1 and TRBJ2-1; D not certain. This CDR3 is 14 amino acids long. Trimming shortened V by 6 bases and J by 9 bases, and 19 bases separated the two germline ends. Germline CDR1 and CDR2: SGHRS and YFSETQ. The CDR3 spells CASKTVTSSIEQFF. The CDR3 nucleotides read TGCGCCAGCAAAACTGTGACCAGCTCCATTGAGCAGTTCTTC.

This rearrangement joins TRBV6-4 to TRBJ1-1, with D uncertain. The CDR3 runs 15 residues. The germline V gene encodes CDR1 MRHNA and CDR2 SNTAGT. Trimming stripped 10 bases from V and 3 bases from J, with 21 bases between. The CDR3 DNA is TGTGCCACCCGAAAATTTGAGGGCGAAGACACTGAAGCTTTCTTT. Translating it yields CATRKFEGEDTEAFF.

The rearrangement uses TRBV7-9 and TRBJ1-2, with D tentatively TRBD1 (5 bases). The CDR3 is 15 amino acids. V was pared by 5 bases and J by 7 bases, with 20 bases between. Per the germline V gene, CDR1 is SEHNR and CDR2 is FQNEAQ (reference sequence). In DNA form, the CDR3 reads TGTGCCAGCAGCACCCAGGACACTCCCCAGGGTGGCTACACCTTC. Translation: CASSTQDTPQGGYTF.

This chain connects TRBV13 to TRBJ2-3; 7 nucleotides align to TRBD2. The V gene end was trimmed by 5 bases and the J gene end by 7 bases; junction bases not matched to a gene: 9. The germline V gene has CDR1 PRHDT and CDR2 FYEKMQ (reference sequence). The CDR3 extends over 14 amino acids. Written as DNA, the CDR3 is TGTGCCAGCAGCCCTGGACTAGAGGCACATACGCAGTATTTT. Translated, it gives CASSPGLEAHTQYF.

This clonotype appeared a single time. The genes are TRBV2 and TRBJ2-3; 8 nucleotides line up with TRBD2. Germline-derived CDR1 and CDR2 are SNHLY and FYNNEI. The V segment lost 5 bases and the J segment 2 bases; nucleotides outside the gene matches: 9. The CDR3 length is 16 residues. Written as DNA, the CDR3 is TGTGCCAGCAGTTCAAGTACTAGCGGATTCACAGATACGCAGTATTTT. This codes for CASSSSTSGFTDTQYF.

This clonotype was recorded a few times. The J gene is TRBJ2-4, the V gene TRBV11-2; no firm D call. The germline V gene has CDR1 SGHAT and CDR2 FQNNGV. The CDR3 has 14 amino acids. Trimming left V 1 base short and J 3 bases short, with 7 bases between. The CDR3 region is CASSLGLSKNIQYF. Here the CDR3 DNA reads TGTGCCAGCAGCTTAGGGCTGAGCAAAAACATTCAGTACTTC.

Here the CDR3 DNA reads TGTGCCAGCAGTGCCCCCCAGACAGGGGCGGGAGGCTACACCTTC. Translating it yields CASSAPQTGAGGYTF. The chain combines TRBV2 with TRBJ1-2, with 8 bases lining up with TRBD1. Germline V gene lookup returns CDR1 SNHLY and CDR2 FYNNEI. Trimming took 4 bases from V and 8 from J; bases not matched to a gene: 12. The CDR3 sequence is 15 residues long.

The rearrangement uses TRBV6-6 and TRBJ2-1, with D perhaps being TRBD1 or TRBD2 (5 bases each). Between the trimmed V and J ends, which lost 8 bases and 9 bases, there was a span of 11 bases. The germline V gene has CDR1 MNHNY and CDR2 SVGAGI (reference sequence). The CDR3 contains 11 residues. As DNA, the CDR3 is TGTGCCAGCGGGGGTTTGGGTGAGCAGTTCTTC. This gives the protein CASGGLGEQFF.

The chain carries TRBV10-2 and TRBJ1-2; D is ambiguous. Trimming left V 7 bases short and J 3 bases short, with 12 bases between. This CDR3 is built from 13 residues. Germline V gene sequence: CDR1 WSHSY, CDR2 SAAADI. The CDR3 region has the DNA TGCGCCAGCACGGAGTCGTTCGACTATGGCTACACCTTC. Protein product: CASTESFDYGYTF.

The CDR3 DNA is TGCAGCGTTGAAGGCTTACAGGGAATCTATGGCTACACCTTC. Its translation: CSVEGLQGIYGYTF. The chain employs TRBV29-1 and TRBJ1-2; D is possibly TRBD1 (6 bases). This CDR3 contains 14 residues. The V gene's germline CDR1 is SQVTM and CDR2 ANQGSEA. Trimming stripped 1 base from V and 4 bases from J, with 13 bases between.

The chain employs TRBV5-5 and TRBJ1-2; D is unresolved. Germline CDR1 reads SGHKS; CDR2 reads YYEKEE (reference sequence). V was clipped by 4 bases and J by 6 bases, with 19 bases between them. This CDR3 contains 15 residues. CDR3 loop: CASSPLVVGSHGYTF. For the CDR3, the DNA is TGTGCCAGCAGCCCGCTAGTTGTTGGGAGTCATGGCTACACCTTC.

This rearrangement joins TRBV6-4 to TRBJ2-1; D gene ambiguous. V lost 4 bases and J 9 bases, leaving 22 bases between the germline ends. The V gene's germline CDR1 is MRHNA and CDR2 SNTAGT. The CDR3 covers 16 residues. The chain's CDR3 is CASSAPSGGGATEQFF. The CDR3, as DNA: TGTGCCAGCAGTGCCCCTTCGGGCGGCGGAGCCACTGAGCAGTTCTTC.

The genes are TRBV7-6 and TRBJ2-5; 8 positions agree with TRBD2. Germline V CDR1 and CDR2: SGHVS, FNYEAQ. This CDR3 is built from 16 residues. Trimming at V came to 5 bases and at J to 8 bases, leaving 16 bases not matched to a gene. The CDR3: CASSDSFERGRKTQYF. CDR3 sequence (DNA): TGTGCCAGCAGCGATTCGTTTGAGCGGGGGAGGAAAACCCAGTACTTC.

The chain links TRBV3-1 to TRBJ2-5, with 9 bases fitting TRBD2. The CDR3 contains 17 residues. Germline V gene lookup returns CDR1 LGHDT and CDR2 YNNKEL (reference sequence). V lost 0 bases, J lost 4 bases, and 9 bases stayed unmatched. CDR3 bases: TGTGCCAGCAGCCAAGATATGGCTAGCGGGGTAGGAGAGACCCAGTACTTC. Protein product: CASSQDMASGVGETQYF.

The genes are TRBV7-9 and TRBJ2-7; 9 positions agree with TRBD2. The germline V gene encodes CDR1 SEHNR and CDR2 FQNEAQ (reference sequence). Trimming cost V 5 bases and J 9 bases; bases outside gene matches: 8. This CDR3 contains 13 residues. CDR3 sequence: CASSLGTSKGQYF. CDR3 coding DNA: TGTGCCAGCAGCCTTGGGACTAGCAAAGGGCAGTACTTC.

This chain connects TRBV4-2 to TRBJ2-7; 9 bases are a match to TRBD2. The CDR3 length is 15 residues. The germline V gene encodes CDR1 LGHNA and CDR2 YNFKEQ. The V gene end was trimmed by 1 base and the J gene end by 5 bases; junction bases not matched to a gene: 6. The CDR3: CASSQVGGRAHEQYF. The CDR3 DNA reads TGTGCCAGCAGCCAAGTGGGCGGGAGGGCTCACGAGCAGTACTTC.

This clonotype has a handful of counts. The chain links TRBV29-1 to TRBJ2-1; 10 nucleotides agree with TRBD2. Germline CDR1 is SQVTM and CDR2 is ANQGSEA. This CDR3 contains 19 residues. Germline trimming cut 4 bases from V and 5 bases from J; bases unmatched to any gene: 20. CDR3 loop: CSVGGGILAGDVLHNEQFF. DNA of the CDR3: TGCAGCGTTGGCGGGGGAATTCTAGCGGGAGATGTCCTACACAATGAGCAGTTCTTC.

The DNA for the CDR3 is TGTGCCACCCACGGGAGCACAGATACGCAGTATTTT. It is translated as CATHGSTDTQYF. This chain joins TRBV27 and TRBJ2-3; no clear D gene. The CDR3 is 12 amino acids. Trimming took 10 bases from V and 0 from J, leaving 8 bases between them. Per germline, CDR1 MNHEY and CDR2 SMNVEV (reference sequence).

The rearrangement links TRBV29-1 to TRBJ1-1, with D perhaps TRBD1 (5 bases). V gave up 6 bases and J gave up 5 bases, with 16 bases separating them. The germline gives CDR1 SQVTM, CDR2 ANQGSEA. CDR3 size: 13 residues. CDR3 protein: CSVGGFGGTEAFF. CDR3 in DNA: TGCAGCGTGGGGGGTTTCGGGGGAACTGAAGCTTTCTTT.